The 30 T cell receptor beta chains given below trace back to one sample, sequenced in a study of vaccination effects on CD4 cells after COVID-19. Profiled with immunoSEQ multiplex PCR; TCRdb holds only in-frame clones, not every one. The sample shows 24,000 or so clones, 75% to 80% of them seen only once. Antigen-specific CD4+ T cells were first expanded with viral peptide pools by the ViraFEST assay and only then sequenced. Culture proceeded for 10 days, and CD4+ T cells were then isolated. The person's infection with SARS-CoV-2, confirmed by PCR, took place between March and December 2020. These TCRs' antigens remain unknown. The sample here was CD4+ T cells from PBMCs cultured with HCoV-NL63 spike peptides, taken before COVID-19 vaccination. The receptors originated from a human donor who had a prior SARS-CoV-2 infection.

This sequence joins TRBV13 and TRBJ2-1; perhaps TRBD2 as D (6 bases). Trimming removed 5 bases at V and 5 bases at J, with 16 bases between. Looked up from germline, CDR1 is PRHDT and CDR2 is FYEKMQ (reference sequence). The CDR3 consists of 15 residues. The CDR3 is CASSLRENQDNEQFF. Here the CDR3 DNA reads TGTGCCAGCAGCCTCCGGGAGAATCAGGACAATGAGCAGTTCTTC.

The J gene is TRBJ1-2, the V gene TRBV19, with 9 positions matching TRBD1. Germline lookup yields CDR1 LNHDA and CDR2 SQIVND (reference sequence). Germline trimming cut 0 bases from V and 6 bases from J; bases unmatched to any gene: 5. CDR3 size: 15 residues. The CDR3 sequence is CASSIDRWDRDGYTF. CDR3 nucleotide sequence: TGTGCCAGTAGTATAGATCGTTGGGACAGGGATGGCTACACCTTC.

The V and J genes are TRBV10-3 and TRBJ2-5; 13 bases line up with TRBD2. The CDR3 covers 16 residues. Germline CDR1 ENHRY, CDR2 SYGVKD. The junction had 7 bases not matched to a gene; V was cut back by 4 bases and J by 5 bases. CDR3 sequence reads: CAISGTSGRSWETQYF. Written as DNA, the CDR3 is TGTGCCATCAGTGGGACTAGCGGGAGATCATGGGAGACCCAGTACTTC.

The chain combines TRBV5-1 with TRBJ2-7, with D tentatively TRBD1 (6 bases). The CDR3 sequence is 17 residues long. V was clipped by 1 base and J by 3 bases, with 20 bases between them. Germline CDR1 reads SGHRS; CDR2 reads YFSETQ. CDR3 residues: CASSLFTDRRPSYEQYF. CDR3 bases: TGCGCCAGCAGCTTGTTCACAGACAGGCGTCCAAGCTACGAGCAGTACTTC. Full variable domain (remainder filled in from reference TRBV5-1 and TRBJ2-7): KAGVTQTPRYLIKTRGQQVTLSCSPISGHRSVSWYQQTPGQGLQFLFEYFSETQRNKGNFPGRFSGRQFSNSRSEMNVSTLELGDSALYLCASSLFTDRRPSYEQYFGPGTRLTVT.

This clone was recorded once. The chain combines TRBV10-3 with TRBJ1-1, with 7 bases that match TRBD1. Germline V gives CDR1 ENHRY, CDR2 SYGVKD. Losses at the gene ends were 10 bases for V and 3 bases for J; bases not matched to a gene: 5. The CDR3 has 12 amino acids. CDR3 nucleotide sequence: TGTGCCACCAAAACAGGGGACACTGAAGCTTTCTTT. This sequence encodes CATKTGDTEAFF.

The chain is built from TRBV7-2 and TRBJ2-3; unclear D gene. The V end was cut by 5 bases, the J end by 6 bases, with 12 bases between. CDR1 and CDR2 (germline): SGHTA, FQGNSA. CDR3 length: 13 amino acids. The CDR3 DNA reads TGTGCCAGCAGCCCGCCCGCCAAGGATACGCAGTATTTT. Its translation: CASSPPAKDTQYF.

The chain joins TRBV24-1 to TRBJ2-3; D uncertain. This CDR3 has 14 amino acids. Trimming removed 0 bases at V and 6 bases at J, with 9 bases between. Germline-derived CDR1 and CDR2 are KGHDR and SFDVKD. CDR3 in amino acids: CATSDLRQLDTQYF. CDR3 bases: TGTGCCACCAGTGATTTGAGGCAGTTGGATACGCAGTATTTT.

This chain connects TRBV11-3 to TRBJ2-3; D might be TRBD2 (7 bases). The V gene lost 5 bases and the J gene lost 2 bases, with 23 bases spanning the gap. From germline, CDR1 is SGHNT and CDR2 YENEEA. The CDR3 spans 18 residues. The CDR3 coding sequence is TGTGCCAGCAGCACGAGGGGGGGGAAGAGGGGCCACACAGATACGCAGTATTTT. Translating it yields CASSTRGGKRGHTDTQYF.

The V gene is TRBV11-3, the J gene TRBJ2-1; 10 nucleotides agree with TRBD2. Unmatched junction bases numbered 8, after V lost 5 bases and J lost 4 bases. Germline V gene data show CDR1 as SGHNT and CDR2 as YENEEA. The length of the CDR3 is 16 residues. The CDR3 reads CASSVRIAGGYNEQFF. CDR3 in DNA: TGTGCCAGCAGCGTTAGGATAGCGGGGGGATACAATGAGCAGTTCTTC.

V usage is TRBV18 and J usage is TRBJ2-5; D gene ambiguous. Germline V gives CDR1 KGHSH, CDR2 LQKENI. CDR3 size: 13 residues. Trimming stripped 0 bases from V and 5 bases from J, with 7 bases between. The CDR3 reads CASSPPLVETQYF. The CDR3 DNA reads as TGTGCCAGCTCACCACCTTTAGTGGAGACCCAGTACTTC. The full variable domain, completed using reference TRBV18 and TRBJ2-5, is NAGVMQNPRHLVRRRGQEARLRCSPMKGHSHVYWYRQLPEEGLKFMVYLQKENIIDESGMPKERFSAEFPKEGPSILRIQQVVRGDSAAYFCASSPPLVETQYFGPGTRLLVL.

A few counts support this clone. J is TRBJ2-1 and V is TRBV18, with 11 bases fitting TRBD2. Trimming cost V 3 bases and J 15 bases; bases outside gene matches: 7. Germline CDR1 and CDR2: KGHSH and LQKENI. This CDR3 contains 13 residues. The chain's CDR3 is CASSPSGRAVVFF. As DNA, the CDR3 is TGTGCCAGCTCACCTAGCGGGAGGGCCGTTGTGTTCTTC.

The genes are TRBV30 and TRBJ2-3, with 13 bases identical to TRBD2. V was pared by 1 base and J by 2 bases, with 6 bases of the junction left unmatched. Germline CDR1 reads GTSNPN; CDR2 reads SVGIG (reference sequence). This CDR3 comprises 17 residues. The CDR3 DNA sequence: TGTGCCTGGAGTGGGACTAGCGGGAGAGGGATCACAGATACGCAGTATTTT. As protein: CAWSGTSGRGITDTQYF.

This clone was counted only a few times. V gene TRBV12-3 or TRBV12-4 combines with J gene TRBJ1-2; no definite D call. The CDR3 loop spans 13 amino acids. The germline V and J ends were trimmed by 7 bases and 2 bases, with 11 bases remaining between them. This chain's CDR3 is CASNKFPNYGYTF. The CDR3 DNA is TGTGCCAGCAACAAATTCCCAAACTATGGCTACACCTTC.

The chain links TRBV2 to TRBJ2-5; 12 nucleotides agree with TRBD2. The junction had 4 bases not matched to a gene; V was cut back by 6 bases and J by 5 bases. This CDR3 has 14 residues. Looked up from germline, CDR1 is SNHLY and CDR2 is FYNNEI. The chain's CDR3 is CASSFGTSGETQYF. Here the CDR3 DNA reads TGTGCCAGCAGCTTTGGGACTAGCGGGGAGACCCAGTACTTC.

V and J are TRBV9 and TRBJ2-1; D is unclear. CDR1 SGDLS and CDR2 YYNGEE come from the germline V gene. V was clipped by 1 base and J by 6 bases, with 5 bases between them. This CDR3 is built from 12 residues. As DNA, the CDR3 is TGTGCCAGCAGCGTAATAGGCAATGAGCAGTTCTTC. Amino acids: CASSVIGNEQFF.

By share of the sample, this clone is medium-sized. This sequence joins TRBV2 and TRBJ2-1; TRBD2 aligns across 8 bases. V was pared by 4 bases and J by 6 bases, with 8 bases of the junction left unmatched. The CDR3 extends over 15 amino acids. Looked up from germline, CDR1 is SNHLY and CDR2 is FYNNEI. CDR3 DNA: TGTGCCAGCAGTGTTCCAAGCGGGAGAGGCAATGAGCAGTTCTTC. Translating gives CASSVPSGRGNEQFF.

Only a few counts were recorded for this clone. This rearrangement joins TRBV9 to TRBJ2-7, with D perhaps TRBD2 (5 bases). In germline, CDR1 is SGDLS, CDR2 YYNGEE. The CDR3 extends over 14 amino acids. V was pared by 0 bases and J by 0 bases, with 7 bases between. This CDR3 reads CASSVAGYSYEQYF. CDR3 nucleotide sequence: TGTGCCAGCAGCGTAGCGGGGTACTCCTACGAGCAGTACTTC. The entire variable domain, with the rest obtained from reference TRBV9 and TRBJ2-7, is as follows: DSGVTQTPKHLITATGQRVTLRCSPRSGDLSVYWYQQSLDQGLQFLIQYYNGEERAKGNILERFSAQQFPDLHSELNLSSLELGDSALYFCASSVAGYSYEQYFGPGTRLTVT.

As to this clone: One end of the junction fails to match germline, which may point to a read error. The chain couples TRBV6-5 to TRBJ2-3, with 8 bases lining up with TRBD1. Germline lookup yields CDR1 MNHEY and CDR2 SVGAGI. The CDR3 is made up of 12 amino acids. CDR3 sequence: CASTLPPGQVVF. The CDR3 coding sequence is TGTGCCAGCACCCTACCCCCGGGACAGGTGGTTTTT.

This clone was picked up a small number of times. Written as DNA, the CDR3 is TGTGCCAGCAGCTTAGGGAGTCCGGGTCAGCCCCAGCATTTT. As protein: CASSLGSPGQPQHF. V usage is TRBV7-2 and J usage is TRBJ1-5, with D uncertain. V was clipped by 1 base and J by 6 bases, with 10 bases between them. The germline V gene has CDR1 SGHTA and CDR2 FQGNSA. The CDR3 contains 14 residues.

The chain joins TRBV7-3 to TRBJ2-3, with TRBD2 matching over 11 bases. Per the germline V gene, CDR1 is SGHTA and CDR2 is FQGTGA. V dropped 5 bases and J dropped 0; count of bases not matched to a gene: 10. This CDR3 region has 18 residues. The CDR3 bases are TGTGCCAGCAGCCTCGGGACTAGCGGAGTGCGTAGCACAGATACGCAGTATTTT. The encoded protein is CASSLGTSGVRSTDTQYF.

This clone was detected once. This sequence joins TRBV5-4 and TRBJ2-3, with TRBD1 matching 9 bases. Germline V gene sequence: CDR1 SGHNT, CDR2 YYREEE (reference sequence). This CDR3 has 15 amino acids. V trimming: 4 bases; J trimming: 6 bases; junction bases outside the gene matches: 9. DNA of the CDR3: TGTGCCAGCAGCGGCCGGGACAGGGTTCTCGATACGCAGTATTTT. This translates into CASSGRDRVLDTQYF.

This chain joins TRBV30 and TRBJ2-2; TRBD1 might be the D (5 bases). The germline V gene encodes CDR1 GTSNPN and CDR2 SVGIG (reference sequence). The V and J ends lost 5 bases and 4 bases respectively, with 11 bases between them. This CDR3 contains 13 residues. CDR3 nucleotides: TGTGCCTGGGAAGACAGACCCACCGGGGAGCTGTTTTTT. Its translation: CAWEDRPTGELFF.

V usage is TRBV18 and J usage is TRBJ2-3; D might be TRBD2 (5 bases). The CDR3 runs to 12 residues. Germline V gene data show CDR1 as KGHSH and CDR2 as LQKENI. Trimming took off 6 bases at V and 5 bases at J, with 9 bases between the two ends. The CDR3 region is CASSPAGDTQYF. DNA for the CDR3: TGTGCCAGCTCGCCCGCGGGAGATACGCAGTATTTT.

This clone occurred once. The chain has TRBV30 and TRBJ1-6; TRBD1 is a possible D gene (5 bases). Trimming stripped 2 bases from V and 8 bases from J, with 13 bases between. The germline CDR1 and CDR2 sequences are GTSNPN and SVGIG (reference sequence). The length of the CDR3 is 14 residues. In DNA form, the CDR3 reads TGTGCCTGGAGTAGATTGGGGACGGATTCACCCCTCCACTTT. This translates into CAWSRLGTDSPLHF. The full variable domain, rest sourced from reference TRBV30 and TRBJ1-6, is SQTIHQWPATLVQPVGSPLSLECTVEGTSNPNLYWYRQAAGRGLQLLFYSVGIGQISSEVPQNLSASRPQDRQFILSSKKLLLSDSGFYLCAWSRLGTDSPLHFGNGTRLTVT.

V usage is TRBV5-4 and J usage is TRBJ2-5, with 10 bases aligning to TRBD2. Looked up from germline, CDR1 is SGHNT and CDR2 is YYREEE (reference sequence). The CDR3 loop spans 16 amino acids. V gave up 0 bases and J gave up 5 bases; unmatched junction bases: 7. The CDR3, as DNA: TGTGCCAGCAGCTTGGCCATCGGACTAGCGGTTGAGACCCAGTACTTC. The encoded protein is CASSLAIGLAVETQYF.

The chain couples TRBV12-3 or TRBV12-4 to TRBJ1-4, with unresolved D. The CDR3 is 13 amino acids. V was pared by 1 base and J by 8 bases, with 8 bases between. The DNA of the CDR3 is TGTGCCAGCAGTTTAGTCGAGACGGAAAAACTGTTTTTT. Translation: CASSLVETEKLFF.

This clone was picked up a small number of times. The rearrangement uses TRBV12-3 or TRBV12-4 and TRBJ2-7; D remains unclear. Between the trimmed V and J ends, which lost 1 base and 13 bases, there was a span of 11 bases. The CDR3 length is 11 residues. For the CDR3, the DNA is TGTGCCAGCAGTTTAGGATCAATTTCTTACTTC. Protein: CASSLGSISYF.

This clone was recorded a few times. V is TRBV19 and J is TRBJ2-2; TRBD1 agrees at 7 bases. Germline V CDR1 and CDR2: LNHDA, SQIVND (reference sequence). The CDR3 is 16 residues long. V was pared by 6 bases and J by 4 bases, with 11 bases of the junction left unmatched. This CDR3 reads CASRSDRERFTGELFF. The CDR3 bases are TGTGCCAGTAGGAGTGACAGGGAAAGATTCACCGGGGAGCTGTTTTTT.

This clone has a handful of counts. The gene calls are TRBV6-2 or TRBV6-3 and TRBJ2-1; TRBD2 matches at 8 bases. The V gene's germline CDR1 is MNHEY and CDR2 SVGEGT. This CDR3 spans 18 amino acids. The J segment lost 9 bases and the V segment lost 0 bases, leaving 16 bases of the junction unmatched. CDR3 protein: CASSYSTRFAGGGGEQFF. CDR3 in DNA: TGTGCCAGCAGTTACTCGACCAGATTTGCGGGAGGCGGTGGTGAGCAGTTCTTC.

The chain carries TRBV9 and TRBJ1-6, with 8 bases identical to TRBD1. J lost 5 bases, V lost 3 bases, and 4 bases had no gene match. CDR1 and CDR2 (germline): SGDLS, YYNGEE. The CDR3 length is 15 residues. For the CDR3, the DNA is TGTGCCAGCAGCGAAAGACAGGGGAATAATTCACCCCTCCACTTT. This gives the protein CASSERQGNNSPLHF.